The entry that follows covers one T cell receptor (beta chain) sequence. The antigen is not known. The data are from a study of T cell responses to AZD1222 COVID-19 vaccine. The study, taken as a whole, reports: White British ancestry dominated among donors, who included more females, and clonal diversity was possibly underestimated. Increased Spike-specific TCR breadth and depth were observed after two AZD1222 doses.

Second doses that came at about 4 or about 12 weeks were put together. CDR1 and CDR2 from the germline V gene are ENHRY and SYGVKD. The V and J ends lost 7 bases and 0 bases respectively, with 15 bases between them. The CDR3 spans 15 residues. Data came from immunoSEQ multiplex PCR; TCRdb stores just in-frame clones and leaves some out. The table lists some 100,000 clones, roughly 86% of them singletons, with around 4.6% in the top ten. The genes are TRBV10-3 and TRBJ1-2, with D possibly being TRBD1 (5 bases). Sequences were derived from peripheral blood, sampled 28 days after the second AZD1222 dose. The clonotype comes from an adult who received the AZD1222 COVID-19 vaccine. CDR3 sequence (DNA): TGTGCCATCAATAGCGCAGGGACCACTAACTATGGCTACACCTTC. Protein: CAINSAGTTNYGYTF.